The 30 T cell receptor beta chains listed next were all sequenced from one sample in a study of T-cell memory formation after mild COVID-19. TCRdb passed the 5' RACE reads through MiXCR, listing each CDR3 protein once. This sample yields 250,000 to 300,000 distinct CDR3 sequences, of which approximately 19% are seen a single time; around 23% belongs to the top ten. Sequenced sample: PBMCs or a T cell subset sorted from them (not recorded which). Receptors were obtained from a man aged 18 to 35 who had mild COVID-19 (a few samples of this study predate the infection). Cell type and time point are not known.

This clonotype was detected a few times. CDR3: CASSWGPGTTRETQYF. CDR3 DNA: TGCGCCAGCAGCTGGGGGCCGGGGACGACCAGAGAGACCCAGTACTTC. The chain uses TRBV5-1 and TRBJ2-5, with a tentative D call TRBD1 (6 bases). CDR1 and CDR2 from the germline V gene are SGHRS and YFSETQ. V gave up 3 bases and J gave up 4 bases, with 19 bases separating them. CDR3 length: 16 residues.

The chain carries TRBV4-3 and TRBJ1-5; maybe TRBD1 (5 bases). Germline V lookup: CDR1 LGHNA, CDR2 YSLEER. V dropped 1 base and J dropped 8 bases, with 18 bases sitting between them. The CDR3 totals 16 residues. The CDR3 here is CASSQGPAGGSEPQHF. The CDR3 DNA sequence: TGCGCCAGCAGCCAAGGGCCGGCGGGGGGTTCCGAGCCCCAGCATTTT.

This clonotype was counted a single time. This CDR3 reads CASSFGQGLSSYNSPLHF. CDR3 nucleotides: TGTGCCAGCAGCTTCGGGCAGGGTCTAAGCTCCTATAATTCACCCCTCCACTTT. V gene TRBV5-4 combines with J gene TRBJ1-6; possibly TRBD1 for D (5 bases). This CDR3 has 18 residues. V lost 2 bases to trimming and J lost 0 bases, with 15 bases between them. CDR1 and CDR2 (germline): SGHNT, YYREEE (reference sequence).

The rearrangement links TRBV12-3 or TRBV12-4 to TRBJ1-2; 10 nucleotides agree with TRBD1. This CDR3 contains 13 residues. The V and J ends lost 5 bases and 3 bases, in that order; junction bases with no gene match: 0. The chain's CDR3 is CASSGQGDYGYTF. CDR3 DNA sequence: TGTGCCAGCAGTGGACAGGGGGACTATGGCTACACCTTC.

CDR3 in DNA: TGTGCCAGCTCCCTGGGTTCGGGAGATCAGCCCCAGCATTTT. Its translation is CASSLGSGDQPQHF. The J gene is TRBJ1-5, the V gene TRBV6-5; D remains unclear. With 8 bases removed from V and 5 bases from J, the gap between germline ends came to 16 bases. The germline V gene encodes CDR1 MNHEY and CDR2 SVGAGI. This CDR3 has 14 residues.

A few counts support this clonotype. This sequence joins TRBV6-6 and TRBJ1-6; 7 nucleotides line up with TRBD1. V trimming: 4 bases; J trimming: 6 bases; junction bases outside the gene matches: 9. This CDR3 is 16 amino acids long. Germline V gives CDR1 MNHNY, CDR2 SVGAGI (reference sequence). The CDR3 DNA reads TGTGCCAGCAGTTTGGAACAGGGGAGGTTTAATTCACCCCTCCACTTT. Translating it yields CASSLEQGRFNSPLHF.

The chain couples TRBV10-2 to TRBJ1-5; 7 nucleotides agree with TRBD1. The CDR3 is 15 residues long. Germline lookup yields CDR1 WSHSY and CDR2 SAAADI. The junction had 5 bases not matched to a gene; V was cut back by 4 bases and J by 2 bases. In DNA, the CDR3 is TGCGCCAGCAGTGCGACAGACAGGGGCAATCAGCCCCAGCATTTT. Translating gives CASSATDRGNQPQHF.

This clonotype has a handful of counts. The J gene is TRBJ2-2, the V gene TRBV6-4; D unresolved. The CDR3 spans 14 residues. Between the trimmed V and J ends, which lost 0 bases and 6 bases, there was a span of 8 bases. CDR1 is MRHNA and CDR2 is SNTAGT in the germline V gene. The CDR3 protein is CASSDSSRPGELFF. CDR3 nucleotides: TGTGCCAGCAGTGACTCGAGTCGTCCCGGGGAGCTGTTTTTT.

The rearrangement links TRBV24-1 to TRBJ1-1; the D gene is possibly TRBD1 (6 bases). The germline V and J ends were trimmed by 2 bases and 5 bases, with 14 bases remaining between them. Germline CDR1 reads KGHDR; CDR2 reads SFDVKD. The CDR3 runs to 15 residues. The CDR3 is CATSDSGQGGTEAFF. In DNA, the CDR3 is TGTGCCACCAGTGATTCCGGGCAAGGGGGGACTGAAGCTTTCTTT.

This clonotype has at least ten counts. The rearrangement links TRBV5-1 to TRBJ2-5, with D perhaps matching TRBD2 (6 bases). Between the trimmed V and J ends, which lost 4 bases and 0 bases, there was a span of 7 bases. Germline V CDR1 and CDR2: SGHRS, YFSETQ. The CDR3 is made up of 13 amino acids. The DNA of the CDR3 is TGCGCCAGCAGCGCGGGGTACCAAGAGACCCAGTACTTC. Its protein product is CASSAGYQETQYF.

This sequence joins TRBV6-1 and TRBJ2-5; D may be TRBD2 (6 bases). The ends were cut back, 1 base at V and 7 bases at J, with 7 bases in the middle. The CDR3 runs 12 residues. Per germline, CDR1 MNHNS and CDR2 SASEGT. DNA for the CDR3: TGTGCCAGCAGTGAAGGGAGGGGGACCCAGTACTTC. Its translation is CASSEGRGTQYF.

This chain uses TRBV6-1 with TRBJ1-2; D uncertain. The CDR3 runs 14 residues. V was cut by 7 bases and J by 0 bases, with 12 bases left in between. CDR1 is MNHNS, CDR2 SASEGT, per germline. CDR3 DNA: TGTGCCAGCACGGCGGACGGTTCTAACTATGGCTACACCTTC. Translated: CASTADGSNYGYTF.

Only a few counts were recorded for this clonotype. The CDR3 nucleotides read TGCAGCGTTGAAAGCAGGGGATCGGAGACCCAGTACTTC. It codes for CSVESRGSETQYF. The genes are TRBV29-1 and TRBJ2-5, with D tentatively TRBD1 (6 bases). V was cut by 2 bases and J by 5 bases, with 12 bases left in between. The CDR3 is 13 residues long. In germline, CDR1 is SQVTM, CDR2 ANQGSEA.

This clonotype came up a few times. The chain is built from TRBV29-1 and TRBJ2-7, with D maybe TRBD2 (5 bases). Germline assignment: CDR1 SQVTM and CDR2 ANQGSEA. The CDR3 has 16 amino acids. Trimming pared 8 bases from V and 4 bases from J, leaving 27 bases between. CDR3 residues: CSPMAVWAATGYEQYV. The CDR3 nucleotides read TGCAGCCCCATGGCCGTGTGGGCAGCTACGGGGTACGAGCAGTACGTC.

The chain carries TRBV28 and TRBJ1-5; TRBD1 agrees at 7 bases. This CDR3 is 17 amino acids long. Losses at the gene ends were 6 bases for V and 0 bases for J; bases not matched to a gene: 11. CDR1 is MDHEN and CDR2 is SYDVKM in the germline V gene. The CDR3 DNA sequence: TGTGCCAGCAGACTCCCGGGACAGAGATATAGCAATCAGCCCCAGCATTTT. Translating it yields CASRLPGQRYSNQPQHF.

CDR3 residues: CSAREPSGSSYEQYF. As DNA, the CDR3 is TGCAGTGCTAGGGAGCCTTCGGGTAGCTCCTACGAGCAGTACTTC. The V gene is TRBV20-1, the J gene TRBJ2-7; D unresolved. CDR1 is DFQATT, CDR2 SNEGSKA, per germline (reference sequence). The CDR3 contains 15 residues. The V and J ends lost 3 bases and 0 bases respectively, with 15 bases between them.

This clonotype was detected a few times. The V call is TRBV5-1, the J call TRBJ2-7; TRBD1 agrees at 8 bases. Germline values: CDR1 SGHRS, CDR2 YFSETQ. Trimming removed 4 bases from V and 5 bases from J; junction bases left unmatched: 11. The CDR3 length is 15 residues. CDR3 nucleotides: TGCGCCAGCAGCCGAGGGACAGGTCCTCGGGACGAGCAGTACTTC. The encoded protein is CASSRGTGPRDEQYF. The complete variable domain, with remaining parts taken from reference TRBV5-1 and TRBJ2-7, reads KAGVTQTPRYLIKTRGQQVTLSCSPISGHRSVSWYQQTPGQGLQFLFEYFSETQRNKGNFPGRFSGRQFSNSRSEMNVSTLELGDSALYLCASSRGTGPRDEQYFGPGTRLTVT.

This clonotype has just a few counts. This chain links TRBV30 with TRBJ1-1; D call uncertain. V was trimmed by 0 bases and J by 3 bases, leaving 11 bases between them. This CDR3 contains 14 residues. Germline V CDR1 and CDR2: GTSNPN, SVGIG (reference sequence). As DNA, the CDR3 is TGTGCCTGGAGTGTACGCGGAGGTCACACTGAAGCTTTCTTT. Amino acid sequence: CAWSVRGGHTEAFF.

The chain employs TRBV4-2 and TRBJ1-3; D is unclear. Germline V gene lookup returns CDR1 LGHNA and CDR2 YNFKEQ. Trimming left V 0 bases short and J 8 bases short, with 2 bases between. The CDR3 loop spans 11 amino acids. The CDR3 coding sequence is TGTGCCAGCAGCCAAGAATACACCATATATTTT. Protein sequence: CASSQEYTIYF.

The CDR3, as DNA: TGTGCCAGCTCACCAATGGACAGGGCTTCCGAGCAGTACTTC. It yields the protein CASSPMDRASEQYF. V usage is TRBV18 and J usage is TRBJ2-7; 8 bases agree with TRBD1. The CDR3 spans 14 residues. The germline V gene encodes CDR1 KGHSH and CDR2 LQKENI. Trimming cost V 2 bases and J 6 bases; bases outside gene matches: 6.

This clonotype was seen at least ten times. The chain employs TRBV29-1 and TRBJ2-7; D uncertain. The germline V gene encodes CDR1 SQVTM and CDR2 ANQGSEA. CDR3 length: 13 residues. The V gene lost 7 bases and the J gene lost 6 bases, with 19 bases spanning the gap. The CDR3 sequence is CSAGRQESTEQYF. The CDR3 DNA is TGCAGCGCTGGGCGACAAGAGTCAACCGAGCAGTACTTC.

CDR3 region: CASSQNDYTEAFF. CDR3 nucleotide sequence: TGTGCCAGCAGCCAAAACGACTACACTGAAGCTTTCTTT. V is TRBV3-1 and J is TRBJ1-1, with no clear D. This CDR3 contains 13 residues. Trimming took 2 bases from V and 3 from J, leaving 7 bases between them. CDR1 is LGHDT and CDR2 is YNNKEL in the germline V gene (reference sequence).

The gene calls are TRBV20-1 and TRBJ2-5; 11 bases align to TRBD2. Germline lookup yields CDR1 DFQATT and CDR2 SNEGSKA (reference sequence). The ends lost 1 base at V and 4 bases at J; junction bases unmatched: 8. The CDR3 sequence is 16 residues long. CDR3 in amino acids: CSARALAGGKLETQYF. In DNA, the CDR3 is TGCAGTGCTAGAGCCCTAGCGGGGGGCAAATTAGAGACCCAGTACTTC.

The sample holds a few counts of this clonotype. The rearrangement joins TRBV6-1 to TRBJ1-6; no definite D call. CDR1 is MNHNS and CDR2 is SASEGT in the germline V gene. The CDR3 consists of 15 residues. V lost 1 base, J lost 8 bases, and 12 bases lay in between. CDR3 amino acids: CASSEVLAADSPLHF. The DNA for the CDR3 is TGTGCCAGCAGTGAAGTTTTGGCAGCCGATTCACCCCTCCACTTT.

The table lists this clonotype with a few counts. The J gene is TRBJ2-1, the V gene TRBV15; 7 bases align to TRBD2. The CDR3 sequence is 17 residues long. V dropped 1 base and J dropped 1; count of bases not matched to a gene: 7. Germline CDR1 reads LNHNV; CDR2 reads YYDKDF (reference sequence). The CDR3 DNA reads TGTGCCACCAGCAGAGGCTATCAGGGAGGGTCCTACAATGAGCAGTTCTTC. This translates into CATSRGYQGGSYNEQFF.

This clonotype was found many times. The chain is built from TRBV7-3 and TRBJ1-1, with TRBD1 as a possible D gene (5 bases). CDR3 size: 12 residues. The V gene's germline CDR1 is SGHTA and CDR2 FQGTGA. The V and J ends lost 6 bases and 5 bases respectively, with 10 bases between them. The CDR3 loop is CASSRGGTEAFF. The CDR3 nucleotides are TGTGCCAGCAGTAGGGGTGGAACTGAAGCTTTCTTT. The variable domain in full, with the rest retrieved from reference TRBV7-3 and TRBJ1-1, is GAGVSQTPSNKVTEKGKYVELRCDPISGHTALYWYRQSLGQGPEFLIYFQGTGAADDSGLPNDRFFAVRPEGSVSTLKIQRTERGDSAVYLCASSRGGTEAFFGQGTRLTVV.

The chain has TRBV12-3 or TRBV12-4 and TRBJ2-7; D perhaps matches TRBD1 (5 bases). This CDR3 has 14 residues. With 2 bases removed from V and 5 bases from J, the gap between germline ends came to 13 bases. For the CDR3, the DNA is TGTGCCAGCAGTTTACAGGGTCCATGGGACGAGCAGTACTTC. Residues: CASSLQGPWDEQYF.

A single count supports this clonotype. This chain joins TRBV5-5 and TRBJ1-1; D call uncertain. Germline V gives CDR1 SGHKS, CDR2 YYEKEE (reference sequence). Trimming took off 0 bases at V and 11 bases at J, with 8 bases between the two ends. The CDR3 extends over 11 amino acids. The CDR3 region is CASSLGGWAFF. CDR3 nucleotides: TGTGCCAGCAGCTTGGGCGGATGGGCTTTCTTT.

This clonotype occurred a few times. The chain couples TRBV7-2 to TRBJ2-5, with TRBD1 matching 7 bases. Germline V gives CDR1 SGHTA, CDR2 FQGNSA. V was pared by 4 bases and J by 5 bases, with 4 bases of the junction left unmatched. CDR3 size: 13 residues. CDR3 sequence reads: CASSWDSTETQYF. DNA for the CDR3: TGTGCCAGCAGCTGGGACAGTACGGAGACCCAGTACTTC. Based on the CDR3 plus reference TRBV7-2 and TRBJ2-5, the full variable domain is GAGVSQSPSNKVTEKGKDVELRCDPISGHTALYWYRQSLGQGLEFLIYFQGNSAPDKSGLPSDRFSAERTGGSVSTLTIQRTQQEDSAVYLCASSWDSTETQYFGPGTRLLVL.

This rearrangement joins TRBV4-1 to TRBJ2-2; 7 nucleotides align to TRBD1. The CDR3 runs to 16 residues. Trimming took 2 bases from V and 2 from J; bases not matched to a gene: 5. Germline-derived CDR1 and CDR2 are MGHRA and YSYEKL. CDR3 sequence reads: CASSQLTGLNTGELFF. For the CDR3, the DNA is TGCGCCAGCAGCCAACTGACAGGGCTAAACACCGGGGAGCTGTTTTTT.